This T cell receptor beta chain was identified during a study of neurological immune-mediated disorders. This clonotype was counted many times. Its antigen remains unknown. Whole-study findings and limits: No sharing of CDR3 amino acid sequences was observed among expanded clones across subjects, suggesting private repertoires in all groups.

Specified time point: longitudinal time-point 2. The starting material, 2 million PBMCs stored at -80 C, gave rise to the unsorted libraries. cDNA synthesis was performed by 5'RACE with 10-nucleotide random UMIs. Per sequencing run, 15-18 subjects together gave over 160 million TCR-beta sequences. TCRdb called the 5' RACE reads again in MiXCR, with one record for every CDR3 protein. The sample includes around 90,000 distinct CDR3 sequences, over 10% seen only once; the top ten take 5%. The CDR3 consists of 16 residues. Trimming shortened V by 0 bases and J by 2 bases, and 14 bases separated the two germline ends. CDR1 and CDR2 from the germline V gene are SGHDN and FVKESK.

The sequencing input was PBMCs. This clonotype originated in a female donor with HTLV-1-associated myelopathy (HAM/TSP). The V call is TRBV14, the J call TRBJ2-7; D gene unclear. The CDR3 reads CASSQDLFRGTYEQYF. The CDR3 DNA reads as TGTGCCAGCAGCCAAGACCTTTTCAGAGGTACCTACGAGCAGTACTTC.